This TCR beta chain is drawn from a study of T cell responses to AZD1222 COVID-19 vaccine. There are 17 residues in the CDR3. With 4 bases clipped from V and 4 bases from J, the junction kept 14 bases outside the gene matches. CDR1 and CDR2 (germline): SGDLS, YYNGEE. TCRdb keeps only in-frame clones here, not all; method: immunoSEQ multiplex PCR. The sample carries around 110,000 clones, 75% to 90% recorded once. The clonotype was recovered from an adult in good health. This rearrangement joins TRBV9 to TRBJ2-1; 7 nucleotides line up with TRBD2. This specimen was peripheral blood, taken on day 0 of AZD1222 vaccination. The CDR3 DNA reads TGTGCCAGCAGCCCGATAAGGGTAGCGGGCAGTTACAATGAGCAGTTCTTC. It codes for CASSPIRVAGSYNEQFF.